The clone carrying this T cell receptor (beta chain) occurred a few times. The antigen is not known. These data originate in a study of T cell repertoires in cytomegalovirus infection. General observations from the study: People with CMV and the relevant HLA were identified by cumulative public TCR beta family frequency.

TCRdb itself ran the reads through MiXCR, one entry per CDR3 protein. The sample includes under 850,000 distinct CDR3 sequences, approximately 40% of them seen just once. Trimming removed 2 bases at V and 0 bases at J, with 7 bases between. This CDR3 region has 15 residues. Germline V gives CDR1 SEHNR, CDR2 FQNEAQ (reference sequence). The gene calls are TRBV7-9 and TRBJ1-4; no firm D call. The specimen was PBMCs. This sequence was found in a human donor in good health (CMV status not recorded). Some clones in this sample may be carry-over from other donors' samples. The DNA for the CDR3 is TGTGCCAGCAGCTTAATTATCGCAACTAATGAAAAACTGTTTTTT. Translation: CASSLIIATNEKLFF. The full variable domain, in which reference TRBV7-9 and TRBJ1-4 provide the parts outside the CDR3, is DTGVSQNPRHKITKRGQNVTFRCDPISEHNRLYWYRQTLGQGPEFLTYFQNEAQLEKSRLLSDRFSAERPKGSFSTLEIQRTEQGDSAMYLCASSLIIATNEKLFFGSGTQLSVL.